The rows below give T cell receptor beta chains drawn from one sample of a study of cytomegalovirus exposure and HLA in healthy donors. The assay was immunoSEQ multiplex PCR, and TCRdb's table has in-frame clones only and misses some. The sample contains 160,000 or so clones, 65% to 80% of which appear only once. The sample taken for sequencing was PBMCs. The origin of the receptors is a woman between 40 and 55 years old in good health and CMV-seropositive. Both conserved end residues are part of each CDR3. The D gene is left open where the match is weak. The size entry is marked missing in some rows and otherwise reads once, few, many or a size class.

d_gene: -
abundance: few
j_gene: TRBJ2-6
v_gene: TRBV7-3
CDR3aa: CASSLQSGANVLTF
CDR3nt: TGTGCCAGCAGCTTACAGTCTGGGGCCAACGTCCTGACTTTC

d_gene: TRBD1
abundance: -
j_gene: TRBJ1-3
v_gene: TRBV28
CDR3aa: CASSQPGQRGGNTIYF
CDR3nt: TGTGCCAGCAGTCAACCGGGACAGAGGGGAGGAAACACCATATATTTT

d_gene: -
abundance: -
j_gene: TRBJ2-1
v_gene: TRBV5-4
CDR3aa: CASSLASQGRNNEQFF
CDR3nt: TGTGCCAGCAGTCTTGCGTCCCAGGGGCGCAACAATGAGCAGTTCTTC

d_gene: -
abundance: -
j_gene: TRBJ1-2
v_gene: TRBV18
CDR3aa: CASSQNGGDYGYTF
CDR3nt: TGTGCCAGCTCACAGAACGGGGGGGACTATGGCTACACCTTC

d_gene: -
abundance: -
j_gene: TRBJ1-4
v_gene: TRBV4-1
CDR3aa: CASSQVGVGDEKLFF
CDR3nt: TGCGCCAGCAGCCAAGTAGGAGTCGGAGATGAAAAACTGTTTTTT

d_gene: TRBD1
abundance: -
j_gene: TRBJ2-3
v_gene: TRBV18
CDR3aa: CASSPRQGFTDTQYF
CDR3nt: TGTGCCAGCTCACCTCGACAGGGATTCACAGATACGCAGTATTTT

d_gene: TRBD1
abundance: -
j_gene: TRBJ1-1
v_gene: TRBV5-6
CDR3aa: CASSPDRGGEAFF
CDR3nt: TGTGCCAGCAGCCCCGACAGGGGAGGGGAGGCTTTCTTT

d_gene: -
abundance: -
j_gene: TRBJ2-1
v_gene: TRBV11-2
CDR3aa: CASSPRGASGYNEQFF
CDR3nt: TGTGCCAGCAGCCCCCGGGGGGCTAGCGGCTACAATGAGCAGTTCTTC

d_gene: -
abundance: -
j_gene: TRBJ2-5
v_gene: TRBV7-8
CDR3aa: CASSFQTGRETQYF
CDR3nt: TGTGCCAGCAGCTTCCAAACAGGGAGAGAGACCCAGTACTTC

d_gene: TRBD1
abundance: once
j_gene: TRBJ1-1
v_gene: TRBV6-5
CDR3aa: CASSIVTQGTEAFF
CDR3nt: TGTGCCAGCAGTATCGTAACACAGGGGACTGAAGCTTTCTTT

d_gene: -
abundance: once
j_gene: TRBJ2-5
v_gene: TRBV19
CDR3aa: CASSTRRDSGPSLRETQYF
CDR3nt: TGTGCCAGTAGTACCCGCCGGGACTCCGGCCCTTCGTTGCGTGAGACCCAGTACTTC

d_gene: TRBD1
abundance: -
j_gene: TRBJ1-2
v_gene: TRBV28
CDR3aa: CASRPGGRRYTF
CDR3nt: TGTGCCAGCAGACCAGGGGGCCGAAGGTACACCTTC

d_gene: -
abundance: few
j_gene: TRBJ1-6
v_gene: TRBV30
CDR3aa: CAWSQGTPTSPLHF
CDR3nt: TGTGCCTGGAGTCAAGGGACACCGACATCACCCCTCCACTTT

d_gene: -
abundance: -
j_gene: TRBJ2-5
v_gene: TRBV11-1
CDR3aa: CASSLQDRETQYF
CDR3nt: TGTGCCAGCAGCTTACAAGACAGGGAGACCCAGTACTTC

d_gene: -
abundance: -
j_gene: TRBJ2-7
v_gene: TRBV14
CDR3aa: CASRPTKGADSYEQYF
CDR3nt: TGTGCCAGCAGGCCCACCAAAGGAGCGGACTCCTACGAGCAGTACTTC

d_gene: -
abundance: once
j_gene: TRBJ1-2
v_gene: TRBV10-2
CDR3aa: CASSEPQGVDGYTF
CDR3nt: TGCGCCAGCAGTGAACCACAGGGAGTGGATGGCTACACCTTC

d_gene: TRBD1
abundance: -
j_gene: TRBJ1-5
v_gene: TRBV28
CDR3aa: CASSSGQGRTFQPQHF
CDR3nt: TGTGCCAGCAGTTCGGGACAGGGAAGGACTTTTCAGCCCCAGCATTTT

d_gene: TRBD1
abundance: few
j_gene: TRBJ1-1
v_gene: TRBV7-9
CDR3aa: CASSSRDRRVEAFF
CDR3nt: TGTGCCAGCAGCTCCCGGGACAGGCGAGTTGAAGCTTTCTTT

d_gene: TRBD1
abundance: -
j_gene: TRBJ2-5
v_gene: TRBV7-9
CDR3aa: CASSTGGTGVETQYF
CDR3nt: TGTGCCAGCAGCACCGGTGGTACAGGGGTAGAGACCCAGTACTTC

d_gene: -
abundance: -
j_gene: TRBJ1-4
v_gene: TRBV19
CDR3aa: CASSAGVVDEKLFF
CDR3nt: TGTGCCAGTAGTGCGGGGGTAGTCGATGAAAAACTGTTTTTT

d_gene: -
abundance: -
j_gene: TRBJ1-3
v_gene: TRBV4-1
CDR3aa: CASSQDPYRTSGNTIYF
CDR3nt: TGCGCCAGCAGCCAAGATCCCTACAGGACCTCTGGAAACACCATATATTTT

d_gene: TRBD2
abundance: -
j_gene: TRBJ2-2
v_gene: TRBV6-1
CDR3aa: CASAVGGVTGELFF
CDR3nt: TGTGCCAGCGCAGTGGGGGGGGTCACCGGGGAGCTGTTTTTT

d_gene: -
abundance: once
j_gene: TRBJ1-2
v_gene: TRBV19
CDR3aa: CASSLPGRAIGYTF
CDR3nt: TGTGCCAGTAGTCTCCCCGGCAGGGCCATTGGCTACACCTTC

d_gene: -
abundance: -
j_gene: TRBJ1-1
v_gene: TRBV6-4
CDR3aa: CASSQEVNTEAFF
CDR3nt: TGTGCCAGCAGCCAGGAGGTGAACACTGAAGCTTTCTTT

d_gene: TRBD1
abundance: -
j_gene: TRBJ1-1
v_gene: TRBV11-3
CDR3aa: CASSRDRDTEAFF
CDR3nt: TGTGCCAGCAGCCGGGACAGGGATACTGAAGCTTTCTTT

d_gene: -
abundance: -
j_gene: TRBJ2-7
v_gene: TRBV10-3
CDR3aa: CAIRSTSSATSYEQYF
CDR3nt: TGTGCCATCAGGAGTACGTCTAGCGCGACCTCCTACGAGCAGTACTTC

d_gene: -
abundance: -
j_gene: TRBJ2-7
v_gene: TRBV5-1
CDR3aa: CASSLTGLNAYEQYF
CDR3nt: TGCGCCAGCAGCTTGACAGGACTAAATGCCTACGAGCAGTACTTC

d_gene: -
abundance: -
j_gene: TRBJ2-3
v_gene: TRBV30
CDR3aa: CAWNSWPRGATDTQYF
CDR3nt: TGTGCCTGGAACAGTTGGCCTCGGGGGGCAACAGATACGCAGTATTTT

d_gene: TRBD2
abundance: -
j_gene: TRBJ2-5
v_gene: TRBV14
CDR3aa: CASSQRAGGQETQYF
CDR3nt: TGTGCCAGCAGCCAGCGGGCGGGGGGACAAGAGACCCAGTACTTC

d_gene: TRBD1
abundance: -
j_gene: TRBJ1-2
v_gene: TRBV5-6
CDR3aa: CASSPGQGYGYTF
CDR3nt: TGTGCCAGCAGCCCCGGACAGGGTTACGGCTACACCTTC

d_gene: -
abundance: -
j_gene: TRBJ2-1
v_gene: TRBV7-9
CDR3aa: CASSSGQLSFHNEQFF
CDR3nt: TGTGCCAGCAGCTCCGGCCAACTATCTTTCCACAATGAGCAGTTCTTC

d_gene: -
abundance: -
j_gene: TRBJ2-4
v_gene: TRBV6-5
CDR3aa: CASSYSAAVGSQYF
CDR3nt: TGTGCCAGCAGTTACTCGGCCGCTGTTGGCAGTCAGTACTTC

d_gene: TRBD1
abundance: -
j_gene: TRBJ2-3
v_gene: TRBV9
CDR3aa: CASSGGDRVISDTQYF
CDR3nt: TGTGCCAGCAGCGGGGGGGACAGGGTAATTTCAGATACGCAGTATTTT

d_gene: TRBD1
abundance: once
j_gene: TRBJ2-7
v_gene: TRBV18
CDR3aa: CASSTGGLYEQYF
CDR3nt: TGTGCCAGCTCAACAGGGGGCCTCTACGAGCAGTACTTC

d_gene: -
abundance: -
j_gene: TRBJ1-2
v_gene: TRBV9
CDR3aa: CASSVAQGRSGYTF
CDR3nt: TGTGCCAGCAGCGTCGCACAGGGTAGGAGTGGCTACACCTTC

d_gene: TRBD2
abundance: -
j_gene: TRBJ2-7
v_gene: TRBV15
CDR3aa: CATSRGTSSSDEQYF
CDR3nt: TGTGCCACCAGCAGGGGGACTAGTAGTAGCGACGAGCAGTACTTC

d_gene: TRBD1
abundance: -
j_gene: TRBJ2-1
v_gene: TRBV7-3
CDR3aa: CASSRRGGTGYNEQFF
CDR3nt: TGTGCCAGCAGCCGGAGGGGTGGGACAGGCTACAATGAGCAGTTCTTC

d_gene: TRBD1
abundance: -
j_gene: TRBJ2-1
v_gene: TRBV7-3
CDR3aa: CASSPRTGRHNEQFF
CDR3nt: TGTGCCAGCAGCCCGAGGACAGGGAGGCACAATGAGCAGTTCTTC

d_gene: TRBD1
abundance: once
j_gene: TRBJ2-1
v_gene: TRBV27
CDR3aa: CASSLVEGTVYNEQFF
CDR3nt: TGTGCCAGCAGTTTAGTCGAGGGGACAGTCTACAATGAGCAGTTCTTC

d_gene: TRBD1
abundance: -
j_gene: TRBJ1-2
v_gene: TRBV18
CDR3aa: CASSPLGQGEYGYTF
CDR3nt: TGTGCCAGCTCACCACTGGGACAGGGAGAATATGGCTACACCTTC

d_gene: -
abundance: -
j_gene: TRBJ1-1
v_gene: TRBV19
CDR3aa: CASTPPRRGGRVNTEAFF
CDR3nt: TGTGCCAGTACCCCCCCTCGGCGAGGGGGGAGGGTGAACACTGAAGCTTTCTTT

d_gene: TRBD2
abundance: -
j_gene: TRBJ2-1
v_gene: TRBV28
CDR3aa: CASSSPRRGGYNEQFF
CDR3nt: TGTGCCAGCAGCTCCCCGCGGCGGGGGGGTTACAATGAGCAGTTCTTC

d_gene: TRBD2
abundance: -
j_gene: TRBJ2-3
v_gene: TRBV19
CDR3aa: CASSNFIAGGTDTQYF
CDR3nt: TGTGCCAGTAGTAACTTTATAGCGGGGGGCACAGATACGCAGTATTTT

d_gene: -
abundance: -
j_gene: TRBJ1-4
v_gene: TRBV28
CDR3aa: CASSSRGEKLFF
CDR3nt: TGTGCCAGCAGCTCCCGGGGTGAAAAACTGTTTTTT

d_gene: -
abundance: -
j_gene: TRBJ2-2
v_gene: TRBV7-9
CDR3aa: CASSTPGSGELFF
CDR3nt: TGTGCCAGCAGCACCCCAGGGTCCGGGGAGCTGTTTTTT

d_gene: -
abundance: -
j_gene: TRBJ1-3
v_gene: TRBV28
CDR3aa: CASDSPAGGNTIYF
CDR3nt: TGTGCCAGCGATTCCCCCGCAGGTGGAAACACCATATATTTT

d_gene: TRBD2
abundance: -
j_gene: TRBJ2-3
v_gene: TRBV7-2
CDR3aa: CASSPRSGGAARTDTQYF
CDR3nt: TGTGCCAGCAGCCCTCGAAGCGGGGGGGCGGCCAGGACAGATACGCAGTATTTT

d_gene: -
abundance: -
j_gene: TRBJ1-4
v_gene: TRBV18
CDR3aa: CASSPPELVRGEKLFF
CDR3nt: TGTGCCAGCTCACCACCGGAGTTAGTCAGGGGCGAAAAACTGTTTTTT

d_gene: TRBD2
abundance: -
j_gene: TRBJ2-1
v_gene: TRBV11-2
CDR3aa: CASRRWTSDNEQFF
CDR3nt: TGTGCCAGCAGACGGTGGACTAGCGATAATGAGCAGTTCTTC

d_gene: TRBD2
abundance: -
j_gene: TRBJ2-7
v_gene: TRBV7-8
CDR3aa: CASSFSGGPTNYF
CDR3nt: TGTGCCAGCAGCTTCAGCGGGGGACCTACCAACTACTTC

d_gene: -
abundance: -
j_gene: TRBJ2-1
v_gene: TRBV29-1
CDR3aa: CSVLKLLPKKRSYEQFF
CDR3nt: TGCAGCGTTCTAAAATTACTACCCAAAAAGCGTAGCTATGAGCAGTTCTTC

d_gene: -
abundance: -
j_gene: TRBJ1-1
v_gene: TRBV28
CDR3aa: CASSLGREAFF
CDR3nt: TGTGCCAGCAGTTTAGGCAGGGAAGCTTTCTTT